This T cell receptor beta chain was retrieved from a study of identifying expanded T cells in peripheral blood (dated by TCRdb to between 2018 and 2020). About the study as a whole: Technical replicates were generated by sequencing separate aliquots of the same genomic DNA pool, and four replicates were compared pairwise.

Study-wide conclusions, independent of this receptor: The authors expected that over much longer intervals, such as months to years, biological variance in healthy repertoires might increase even further. Between technical replicates the binomial model flagged around 1.2 differentially abundant clones, whereas over about 2 weeks the binomial model flagged about 15 and over roughly 4 weeks roughly 20. Variance in clone template counts between two-week samples significantly increased with total template count across all healthy donors. Across all healthy-donor time intervals, the beta-binomial model significantly cut both the number of clones called differentially abundant and the false-positive rate.

From its cysteine to its phenylalanine, the CDR3 spans 13 amino acids. Left in the record is the CDR3 DNA by itself, 39 bases read in frame from the first base. The germline V gene provides CDR1 SGHRS and CDR2 YFSETQ. The trim is 4 bases for V and 1 base for J, with a gap of 8 bases between the germline ends. No immune events such as infections were documented for the healthy donors during the collection period. Healthy-donor blood repertoires served as a training cohort to calibrate time-dependent variance in a beta-binomial model of T-cell clone differential abundance. The training cohort comprised approximately ten healthy donors, 3 female and 7 male. Donor ages ranged from about 29 to 70 years, with an average of about 44 years. Whole blood from each healthy donor was obtained from a commercial supplier and was collected at three time points approximately 15 days apart. For immunosequencing, genomic DNA was extracted from unsorted whole blood.

Concerning this clone: The antigen it recognizes is unknown. Base qualities are not provided; no much larger clone lies one nucleotide away.

The immunoSEQ Assay, which relies on bias-controlled multiplex PCR amplification of genomic DNA, was used to profile TCRbeta CDR3 regions. In the original analysis: To quantify the absolute abundance of each unique TCRbeta CDR3 region, the sequences were collapsed and filtered. Differential abundance was tested with a binomial (Fisher-equivalent) model and with a beta-binomial model adding time-dependent variance fitted from healthy donors. Clones with fewer than 5 combined templates were removed, and a clone was called differentially abundant if the clone's Benjamini-Hochberg FDR was below 0.01. Beta-binomial variance was modeled as a function of total template count across the two samples using the form v = (b*log(k)+a)^2. TCRdb obtained this table from immuneACCESS and retained in-frame rearrangements with V and J assigned. These tables miss some clones; where compared with another copy, unresolved V genes account for less than half of the shortfall, and the remainder is unexplained. V and J calls and clone size are as listed in that table; D and trimming were resolved from the DNA. This sample is represented by roughly 130,000 clones; 70% to 90% of them were singletons. The ten biggest clones cover around 8.2% of the sample.

Recombination linked TRBV5-1 to TRBJ1-1, with no D gene named confidently. Sequencing was carried out using blood. The receptor's source is a person aged 18 to 70 in good health. The DNA reads TGCGCCAGCAGCCTCACAGAGAACACTGAAGCTTTCTTT. Translated, this is CASSLTENTEAFF.